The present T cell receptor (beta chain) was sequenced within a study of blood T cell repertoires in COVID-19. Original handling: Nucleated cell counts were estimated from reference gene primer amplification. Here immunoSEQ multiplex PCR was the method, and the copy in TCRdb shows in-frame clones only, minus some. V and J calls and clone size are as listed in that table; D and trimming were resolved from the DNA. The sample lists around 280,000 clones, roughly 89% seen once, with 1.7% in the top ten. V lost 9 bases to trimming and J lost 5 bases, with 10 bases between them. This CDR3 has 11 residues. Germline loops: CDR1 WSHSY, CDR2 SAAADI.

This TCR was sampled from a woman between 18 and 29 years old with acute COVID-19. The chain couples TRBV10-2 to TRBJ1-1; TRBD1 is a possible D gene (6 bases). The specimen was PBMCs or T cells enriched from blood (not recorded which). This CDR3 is CASSGATEAFF. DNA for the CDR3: TGCGCCAGTTCAGGGGCAACTGAAGCTTTCTTT.